What follows is one T cell receptor (beta chain) and its context. V dropped 3 bases and J dropped 6 bases, with 18 bases sitting between them. Germline lookup yields CDR1 MNHEY and CDR2 SVGAGI. CDR3 size: 16 residues. Some clones are missing from TCRdb's copy, which holds only in-frame ones; the method was immunoSEQ multiplex PCR. The sample lists approximately 50,000 clones; 88% were seen once. This record belongs to a study of PD-1 blockade in classical Hodgkin lymphoma. Each and every patient relapsed after autologous stem cell transplantation, and patients got differing brentuximab vedotin exposure.

The clonotype comes from a human donor with classical Hodgkin lymphoma. Material: peripheral blood mononuclear cells (PBMCs), obtained before the second cycle of nivolumab. The chain recombines TRBV6-5 with TRBJ1-5, with D tentatively TRBD1 (5 bases). The CDR3 bases are TGTGCCAGCAGTTATTCGGGTCAGGGCTTTTGTCAGCCCCAGCATTTT. It specifies CASSYSGQGFCQPQHF.